The 15 T cell receptor beta chains given below trace back to one sample, sequenced in a study of T-cell memory formation after mild COVID-19. TCRdb ran MiXCR on the 5' RACE reads and lists one entry per CDR3 protein. The repertoire includes fewer than 700,000 distinct CDR3 sequences, about a sixth of them detected once, and about 12% sits in the top ten. Sequences were obtained from PBMCs or a T cell subset sorted from them (not recorded which). Receptor source: an adult woman who had mild COVID-19 (a few samples of this study predate the infection). Cell type and time point are not known.

The chain has TRBV9 and TRBJ2-3, with D possibly matching TRBD2 (6 bases). The CDR3 has 15 amino acids. Germline CDR1 is SGDLS and CDR2 is YYNGEE. Trimming cost V 4 bases and J 3 bases, with 15 bases left between them. CDR3 DNA sequence: TGTGCCAGCAGCACCCGTAGCGGAATGACAGATACGCAGTATTTT. This codes for CASSTRSGMTDTQYF.

The chain carries TRBV19 and TRBJ2-7; D is unclear. Trimming cost V 1 base and J 1 base, with 8 bases left between them. Germline values: CDR1 LNHDA, CDR2 SQIVND (reference sequence). The CDR3 is 14 residues long. The CDR3 here is CASSIVPASYEQYF. DNA for the CDR3: TGTGCCAGTAGTATAGTCCCAGCGTCCTACGAGCAGTACTTC.

V and J are TRBV15 and TRBJ1-2; 10 bases fit TRBD1. Per the germline V gene, CDR1 is LNHNV and CDR2 is YYDKDF (reference sequence). CDR3 length: 13 amino acids. V shed 6 bases, J shed 8 bases, and the junction held 6 bases outside the gene matches. CDR3 in DNA: TGTGCCACCAGTAAGGGACAGGGGCGCGGCTACACCTTC. Translated: CATSKGQGRGYTF.

This clonotype has a handful of counts. The chain uses TRBV29-1 and TRBJ2-4; D may be TRBD1 (6 bases). Germline CDR1 SQVTM, CDR2 ANQGSEA. Trimming removed 7 bases at V and 1 base at J, with 11 bases between. The CDR3 is 13 amino acids. The CDR3: CSALTGAKNIQYF. As DNA, the CDR3 is TGCAGCGCACTAACAGGGGCCAAAAACATTCAGTACTTC.

This clonotype was found a few times. The CDR3 nucleotides are TGTGCCAGCAGCTTGCCATCGCGCCCGACAGGGCAAGAGACCCAGTACTTC. Protein: CASSLPSRPTGQETQYF. The chain links TRBV7-9 to TRBJ2-5, with 7 nucleotides matching TRBD1. This CDR3 has 17 amino acids. Germline-derived CDR1 and CDR2 are SEHNR and FQNEAQ (reference sequence). After removal of 3 bases from V and 2 bases from J, the junction contained 12 bases not matched to a gene.

This clonotype was seen a few times. The chain is built from TRBV10-3 and TRBJ2-2, with D possibly being TRBD2 (6 bases). The CDR3 length is 14 residues. Trimming took off 11 bases at V and 4 bases at J, with 17 bases between the two ends. From germline, CDR1 is ENHRY and CDR2 SYGVKD. In DNA, the CDR3 is TGTGCCGCGGGAACTAGGGGCGTCACCGGGGAGCTGTTTTTT. Its protein product is CAAGTRGVTGELFF.

Many counts were recorded for this clonotype. V is TRBV7-9 and J is TRBJ2-3; tentatively, D is TRBD2 (5 bases). Per germline, CDR1 SEHNR and CDR2 FQNEAQ (reference sequence). With 2 bases removed from V and 8 bases from J, the gap between germline ends came to 17 bases. This CDR3 spans 15 amino acids. The CDR3 region has the DNA TGTGCCAGCAGCTTATGGAACGGGATGTCGGGTACGCAGTATTTT. This encodes CASSLWNGMSGTQYF. Filled out from reference TRBV7-9 and TRBJ2-3, the complete variable domain reads DTGVSQNPRHKITKRGQNVTFRCDPISEHNRLYWYRQTLGQGPEFLTYFQNEAQLEKSRLLSDRFSAERPKGSFSTLEIQRTEQGDSAMYLCASSLWNGMSGTQYFGPGTRLTVL.

The chain carries TRBV5-1 and TRBJ2-5; the D gene is possibly TRBD1 (7 bases). The CDR3 runs 15 residues. The germline CDR1 and CDR2 sequences are SGHRS and YFSETQ. V was clipped by 3 bases and J by 2 bases, with 14 bases between them. In nucleotides, the CDR3 is TGCGCCAGCAGCTACAGGGGAGGTCGGCAAGAGACCCAGTACTTC. Protein: CASSYRGGRQETQYF.

This clonotype was picked up many times. This sequence joins TRBV12-3 or TRBV12-4 and TRBJ2-2; D not resolved. The CDR3 loop spans 13 amino acids. The V gene lost 5 bases and the J gene lost 4 bases, with 8 bases spanning the gap. The CDR3 DNA follows: TGTGCCAGCAGTCCGTCTATCACCGGGGAGCTGTTTTTT. It specifies CASSPSITGELFF.

The chain uses TRBV6-2 or TRBV6-3 and TRBJ1-1; D gene ambiguous. Trimming stripped 5 bases from V and 4 bases from J, with 17 bases between. Germline V lookup: CDR1 MNHEY, CDR2 SVGEGT. The CDR3 totals 15 residues. CDR3: CASSILGRAVTEAFF. CDR3 nucleotides: TGTGCCAGCAGTATCCTTGGGAGAGCGGTCACTGAAGCTTTCTTT.

As DNA, the CDR3 is TGTGCCACCAGGGCAACGGACAGGGTGAACACTGAAGCTTTCTTT. This gives the protein CATRATDRVNTEAFF. The chain joins TRBV24-1 to TRBJ1-1; TRBD1 aligns across 8 bases. V trimming: 7 bases; J trimming: 0 bases; junction bases outside the gene matches: 6. The CDR3 spans 15 residues. Germline loops: CDR1 KGHDR, CDR2 SFDVKD.

This rearrangement joins TRBV10-3 to TRBJ1-1; D gene uncertain. Trimming took 3 bases from V and 0 from J, leaving 11 bases between them. Germline lookup yields CDR1 ENHRY and CDR2 SYGVKD. There are 15 residues in the CDR3. The CDR3 here is CAISDTAALNTEAFF. The DNA for the CDR3 is TGTGCCATCAGTGATACAGCGGCCCTGAACACTGAAGCTTTCTTT.

This chain joins TRBV12-3 or TRBV12-4 and TRBJ2-2; perhaps TRBD1 as D (5 bases). This CDR3 has 14 residues. V was cut by 7 bases and J by 0 bases, with 9 bases left in between. CDR3 loop: CASTGRANTGELFF. In DNA, the CDR3 is TGTGCCAGCACGGGCAGGGCGAACACCGGGGAGCTGTTTTTT.

This chain links TRBV2 with TRBJ1-6; 12 bases fit TRBD1. Germline V lookup: CDR1 SNHLY, CDR2 FYNNEI. The V segment lost 7 bases and the J segment 14 bases; nucleotides outside the gene matches: 9. CDR3 length: 14 residues. The CDR3 DNA reads as TGTGCCAGCACCTGGGACAGGGGGCTGTCGGCCCTCCACTTT. This sequence encodes CASTWDRGLSALHF.

The sample holds many counts of this clonotype. This chain links TRBV20-1 with TRBJ2-7; D is unclear. V dropped 2 bases and J dropped 2 bases, with 10 bases sitting between them. The CDR3 has 13 residues. The germline gives CDR1 DFQATT, CDR2 SNEGSKA (reference sequence). The DNA of the CDR3 is TGCAGTGCTAGATGGGGTGAAGCCTACGAGCAGTACTTC. Translation: CSARWGEAYEQYF.